Listed below are T cell receptor beta chains from one sample, sequenced in a study of cytomegalovirus exposure and HLA in healthy donors. Profiling relied on immunoSEQ multiplex PCR, and the TCRdb table lists in-frame clones only, not all of them. Of under 250,000 clones detected, approximately 80% appear once; the ten largest clones hold approximately 3%. Material: PBMCs. The receptors derive from a woman younger than 45 in good health and CMV-seronegative. Each CDR3 is given with its conserved first and last residue. The D gene is left open where the match is weak.

d_gene: TRBD1; j_gene: TRBJ2-1; v_gene: TRBV27; CDR3aa: CASRTTGTGDNEQFF
d_gene: TRBD1; j_gene: TRBJ1-2; v_gene: TRBV19; CDR3aa: CASRWQDRDIGYTF
d_gene: .; j_gene: TRBJ1-2; v_gene: TRBV6-5; CDR3aa: CASRGGWGGYTF
d_gene: .; j_gene: TRBJ1-2; v_gene: TRBV19; CDR3aa: CATVRKNFGSVGGYTF
d_gene: TRBD1; j_gene: TRBJ2-7; v_gene: TRBV18; CDR3aa: CASSPRDRGTYEQYF
d_gene: .; j_gene: TRBJ2-7; v_gene: TRBV2; CDR3aa: CASKEGPSYEQYF
d_gene: TRBD1; j_gene: TRBJ2-2; v_gene: TRBV2; CDR3aa: CASSNDRVGGELFF
d_gene: .; j_gene: TRBJ1-2; v_gene: TRBV6-4; CDR3aa: CASSAPADINYGYTF
d_gene: .; j_gene: TRBJ1-5; v_gene: TRBV27; CDR3aa: CASSLAGQSNQPQHF
d_gene: .; j_gene: TRBJ2-5; v_gene: TRBV10-3; CDR3aa: CAIGPHQETQYF
d_gene: .; j_gene: TRBJ1-5; v_gene: TRBV18; CDR3aa: CASSPGQVNQPQHF
d_gene: .; j_gene: TRBJ1-1; v_gene: TRBV19; CDR3aa: CASSIDLDTEAFF
d_gene: TRBD2; j_gene: TRBJ2-5; v_gene: TRBV27; CDR3aa: CASSSTGLVGTQYF
d_gene: TRBD1; j_gene: TRBJ2-1; v_gene: TRBV15; CDR3aa: CATGQGYHEQFF
d_gene: TRBD1; j_gene: TRBJ2-2; v_gene: TRBV27; CDR3aa: CASGNRGRITGELFF
d_gene: TRBD2; j_gene: TRBJ2-1; v_gene: TRBV2; CDR3aa: CASSVGAGNYNEQFF
d_gene: .; j_gene: TRBJ2-7; v_gene: TRBV28; CDR3aa: CASSLDSSYEQYF
d_gene: .; j_gene: TRBJ2-1; v_gene: TRBV5-3; CDR3aa: CARSLAEGELQYNEQFF
d_gene: .; j_gene: TRBJ1-2; v_gene: TRBV28; CDR3aa: CASAGTPYGYTF
d_gene: .; j_gene: TRBJ1-2; v_gene: TRBV6-5; CDR3aa: CASSYSAGFYTF
d_gene: .; j_gene: .; v_gene: TRBV11-1; CDR3aa: CASSLSWAGLSGHEQYF
d_gene: TRBD2; j_gene: TRBJ2-3; v_gene: TRBV5-4; CDR3aa: CASSLAAGGKGTDTQYF
d_gene: .; j_gene: TRBJ1-1; v_gene: TRBV16; CDR3aa: CASSLDTGTEAFF
d_gene: TRBD2; j_gene: TRBJ2-3; v_gene: TRBV4-1; CDR3aa: CASSQLRTSGTDTQYF
d_gene: .; j_gene: TRBJ1-1; v_gene: TRBV11-2; CDR3aa: CASSSRTEAFF
d_gene: TRBD1; j_gene: TRBJ2-7; v_gene: TRBV5-1; CDR3aa: CASSLRTGSYEQYF
d_gene: .; j_gene: TRBJ1-1; v_gene: TRBV5-6; CDR3aa: CASSLDRSYTEAFF
d_gene: TRBD2; j_gene: TRBJ2-3; v_gene: TRBV19; CDR3aa: CASSQDGTSFTDTQYF
d_gene: TRBD2; j_gene: TRBJ2-7; v_gene: TRBV7-8; CDR3aa: CASSQGLAGDVSSYEQYF
d_gene: .; j_gene: TRBJ2-1; v_gene: TRBV5-1; CDR3aa: CASSRVGMEGEQFF
d_gene: .; j_gene: TRBJ1-5; v_gene: TRBV7-2; CDR3aa: CASSLARTAAHQPQHF
d_gene: .; j_gene: TRBJ1-1; v_gene: TRBV30; CDR3aa: CAWIGQGTGIAEAFF
d_gene: .; j_gene: TRBJ2-5; v_gene: TRBV7-9; CDR3aa: CASSRDQETQYF
d_gene: TRBD1; j_gene: TRBJ2-7; v_gene: TRBV6-1; CDR3aa: CASTGGRGLIF
d_gene: TRBD1; j_gene: TRBJ2-7; v_gene: TRBV6-5; CDR3aa: CASSYSGTGVEQYF
d_gene: TRBD2; j_gene: TRBJ2-7; v_gene: TRBV7-7; CDR3aa: CASSLAQGTSEYF
d_gene: .; j_gene: TRBJ2-5; v_gene: TRBV30; CDR3aa: CAWSRVAEILQETQYF
d_gene: .; j_gene: TRBJ2-7; v_gene: TRBV5-4; CDR3aa: CASSQGSYEQYF
d_gene: TRBD2; j_gene: TRBJ2-7; v_gene: TRBV5-1; CDR3aa: CASTPGVSGRADEQYF
d_gene: TRBD1; j_gene: TRBJ2-7; v_gene: TRBV4-2; CDR3aa: CASSQGRQGNEQYF
d_gene: TRBD1; j_gene: TRBJ1-1; v_gene: TRBV29-1; CDR3aa: CSVQGQVNTEAFF
d_gene: .; j_gene: TRBJ2-3; v_gene: TRBV5-4; CDR3aa: CASSLGSPSTDTQYF
d_gene: .; j_gene: TRBJ2-1; v_gene: TRBV5-1; CDR3aa: CASSLGATPAGEQFF
d_gene: TRBD1; j_gene: TRBJ1-2; v_gene: TRBV16; CDR3aa: CASSPGTGYGYTF
d_gene: TRBD1; j_gene: TRBJ2-3; v_gene: TRBV5-1; CDR3aa: CASSRRTTGTGGTDTQYF
d_gene: .; j_gene: TRBJ2-2; v_gene: TRBV18; CDR3aa: CASSPSYNTGELFF
d_gene: .; j_gene: TRBJ1-1; v_gene: TRBV5-1; CDR3aa: CASSLASTEAFF
d_gene: TRBD2; j_gene: TRBJ2-7; v_gene: TRBV28; CDR3aa: CASSRLAGAIYEQYF
d_gene: TRBD1; j_gene: TRBJ1-1; v_gene: TRBV28; CDR3aa: CASSSLPGQGNTEAFF
d_gene: TRBD1; j_gene: TRBJ1-1; v_gene: TRBV6-5; CDR3aa: CASSPRQGWDTEAFF
d_gene: .; j_gene: TRBJ1-2; v_gene: TRBV2; CDR3aa: CASSEGRGLLSGYTF
d_gene: TRBD2; j_gene: TRBJ2-7; v_gene: TRBV4-2; CDR3aa: CASSRGTSGFYEQYF
d_gene: .; j_gene: TRBJ2-7; v_gene: TRBV6-1; CDR3aa: CASSEYPPGAESDEQYF
d_gene: .; j_gene: TRBJ1-2; v_gene: TRBV10-2; CDR3aa: CATGAGGGYGYTF
d_gene: TRBD1; j_gene: TRBJ2-7; v_gene: TRBV10-2; CDR3aa: CASSESAGGAYEQYF